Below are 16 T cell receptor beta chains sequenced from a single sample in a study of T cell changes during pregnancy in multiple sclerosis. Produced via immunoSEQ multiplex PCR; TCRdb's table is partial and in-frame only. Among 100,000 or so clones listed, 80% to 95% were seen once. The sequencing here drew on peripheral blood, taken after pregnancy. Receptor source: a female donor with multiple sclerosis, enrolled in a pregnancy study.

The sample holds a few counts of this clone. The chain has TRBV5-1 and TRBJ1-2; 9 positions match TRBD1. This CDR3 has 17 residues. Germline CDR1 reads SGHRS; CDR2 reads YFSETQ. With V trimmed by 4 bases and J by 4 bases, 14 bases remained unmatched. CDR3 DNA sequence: TGCGCCAGCAGCCTGACTCCGGGACAGGGTCGGGGCTATGGCTACACCTTC. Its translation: CASSLTPGQGRGYGYTF.

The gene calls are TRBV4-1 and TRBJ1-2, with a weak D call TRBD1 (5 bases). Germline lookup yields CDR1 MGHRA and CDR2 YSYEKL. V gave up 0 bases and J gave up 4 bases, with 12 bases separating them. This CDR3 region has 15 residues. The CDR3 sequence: CASSQDGAGTYGYTF. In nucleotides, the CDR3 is TGCGCCAGCAGCCAAGATGGAGCGGGGACCTATGGCTACACCTTC.

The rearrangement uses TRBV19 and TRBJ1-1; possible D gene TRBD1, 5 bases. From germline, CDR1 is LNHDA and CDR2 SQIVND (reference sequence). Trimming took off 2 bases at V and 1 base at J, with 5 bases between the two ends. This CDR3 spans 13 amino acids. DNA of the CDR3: TGTGCCAGTAGTATAACAGGGAACACTGAAGCTTTCTTT. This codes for CASSITGNTEAFF.

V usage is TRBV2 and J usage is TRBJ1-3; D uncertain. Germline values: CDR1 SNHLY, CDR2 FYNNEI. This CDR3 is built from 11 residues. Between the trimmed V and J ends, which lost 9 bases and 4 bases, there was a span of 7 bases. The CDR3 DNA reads TGTGCCAGTTCAGTCGGAAACACCATATATTTT. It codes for CASSVGNTIYF. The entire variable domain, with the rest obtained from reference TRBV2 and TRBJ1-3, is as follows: EPEVTQTPSHQVTQMGQEVILRCVPISNHLYFYWYRQILGQKVEFLVSFYNNEISEKSEIFDDQFSVERPDGSNFTLKIRSTKLEDSAMYFCASSVGNTIYFGEGSWLTVV.

In DNA form, the CDR3 reads TGCGCCAGCAGCGCGGACAGGGGATACGCCGGGGAGCTGTTTTTT. Residues: CASSADRGYAGELFF. The rearrangement links TRBV5-1 to TRBJ2-2; 9 positions match TRBD1. The J segment lost 6 bases and the V segment lost 4 bases, leaving 7 bases of the junction unmatched. Germline-derived CDR1 and CDR2 are SGHRS and YFSETQ. The CDR3 totals 15 residues.

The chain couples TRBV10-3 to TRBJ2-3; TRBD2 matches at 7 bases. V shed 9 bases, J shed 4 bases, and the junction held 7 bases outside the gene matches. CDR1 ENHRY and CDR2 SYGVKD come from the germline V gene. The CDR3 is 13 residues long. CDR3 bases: TGTGCCATTCCAGGACTAGTGGCAGATACGCAGTATTTT. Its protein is CAIPGLVADTQYF.

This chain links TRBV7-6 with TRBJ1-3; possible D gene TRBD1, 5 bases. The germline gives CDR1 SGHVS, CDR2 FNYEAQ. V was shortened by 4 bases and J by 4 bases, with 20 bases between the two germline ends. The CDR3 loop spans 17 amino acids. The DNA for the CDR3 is TGTGCCAGCAGCTCACGCTACGGGGGGAAGCAAGGAAACACCATATATTTT. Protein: CASSSRYGGKQGNTIYF.

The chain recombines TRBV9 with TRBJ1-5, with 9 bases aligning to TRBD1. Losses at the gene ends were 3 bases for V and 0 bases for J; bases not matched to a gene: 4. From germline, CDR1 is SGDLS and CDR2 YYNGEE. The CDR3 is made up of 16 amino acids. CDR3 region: CASSAGTGSSNQPQHF. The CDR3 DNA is TGTGCCAGCAGCGCCGGGACAGGGTCTAGCAATCAGCCCCAGCATTTT. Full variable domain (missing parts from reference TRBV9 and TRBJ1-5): DSGVTQTPKHLITATGQRVTLRCSPRSGDLSVYWYQQSLDQGLQFLIQYYNGEERAKGNILERFSAQQFPDLHSELNLSSLELGDSALYFCASSAGTGSSNQPQHFGDGTRLSIL.

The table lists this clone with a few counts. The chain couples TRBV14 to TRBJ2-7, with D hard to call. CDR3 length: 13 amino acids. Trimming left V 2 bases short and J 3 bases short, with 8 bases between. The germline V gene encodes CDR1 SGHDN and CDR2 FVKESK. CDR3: CASSQSLSYEQYF. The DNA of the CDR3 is TGTGCCAGCAGCCAATCTCTCAGCTACGAGCAGTACTTC. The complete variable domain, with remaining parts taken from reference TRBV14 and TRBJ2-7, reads EAGVTQFPSHSVIEKGQTVTLRCDPISGHDNLYWYRRVMGKEIKFLLHFVKESKQDESGMPNNRFLAERTGGTYSTLKVQPAELEDSGVYFCASSQSLSYEQYFGPGTRLTVT.

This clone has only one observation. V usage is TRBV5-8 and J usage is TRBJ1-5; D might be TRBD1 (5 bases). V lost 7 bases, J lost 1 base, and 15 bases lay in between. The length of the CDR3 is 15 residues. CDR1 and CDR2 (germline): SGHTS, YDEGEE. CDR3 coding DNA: TGTGCCAGCGACACAGGTGACAGCAGCAATCAGCCCCAGCATTTT. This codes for CASDTGDSSNQPQHF.

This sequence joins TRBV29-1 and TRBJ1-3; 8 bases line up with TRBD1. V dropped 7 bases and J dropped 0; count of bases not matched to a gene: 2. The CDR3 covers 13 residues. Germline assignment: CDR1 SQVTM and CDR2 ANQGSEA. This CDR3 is CSGQGASGNTIYF. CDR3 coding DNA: TGCAGCGGCCAGGGGGCCTCTGGAAACACCATATATTTT.

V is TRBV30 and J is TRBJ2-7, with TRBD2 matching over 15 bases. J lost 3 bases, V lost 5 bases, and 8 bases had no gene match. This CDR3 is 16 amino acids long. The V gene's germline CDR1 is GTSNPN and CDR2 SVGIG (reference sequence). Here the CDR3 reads CAWRSGTSGRIYEQYF. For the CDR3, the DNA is TGTGCCTGGCGCTCCGGGACTAGCGGGAGGATCTACGAGCAGTACTTC.

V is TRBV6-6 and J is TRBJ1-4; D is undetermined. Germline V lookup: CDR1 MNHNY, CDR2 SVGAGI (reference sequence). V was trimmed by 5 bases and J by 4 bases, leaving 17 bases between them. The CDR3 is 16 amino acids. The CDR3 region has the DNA TGTGCCAGCAGTCTCGATCGATCGGTGCGTAATGAAAAACTGTTTTTT. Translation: CASSLDRSVRNEKLFF.

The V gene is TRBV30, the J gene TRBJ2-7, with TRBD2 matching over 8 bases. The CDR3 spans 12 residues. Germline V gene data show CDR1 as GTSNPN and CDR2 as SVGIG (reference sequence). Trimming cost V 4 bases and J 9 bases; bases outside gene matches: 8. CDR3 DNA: TGTGCCTGGACCCCCGCGGGGGGCAGGCAGTACTTC. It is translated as CAWTPAGGRQYF.

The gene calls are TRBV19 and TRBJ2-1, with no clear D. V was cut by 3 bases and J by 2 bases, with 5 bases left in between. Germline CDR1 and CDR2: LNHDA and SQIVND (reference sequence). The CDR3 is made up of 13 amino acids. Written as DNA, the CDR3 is TGTGCCAGTAGTATGGGCACCTACAATGAGCAGTTCTTC. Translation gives CASSMGTYNEQFF.

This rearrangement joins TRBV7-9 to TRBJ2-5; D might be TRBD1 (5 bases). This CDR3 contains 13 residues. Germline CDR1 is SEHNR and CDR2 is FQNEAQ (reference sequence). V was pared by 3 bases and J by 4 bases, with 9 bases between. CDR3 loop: CASSFTGVETQYF. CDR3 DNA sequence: TGTGCCAGCAGCTTCACAGGCGTAGAGACCCAGTACTTC. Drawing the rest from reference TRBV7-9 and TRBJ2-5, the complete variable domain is DTGVSQNPRHKITKRGQNVTFRCDPISEHNRLYWYRQTLGQGPEFLTYFQNEAQLEKSRLLSDRFSAERPKGSFSTLEIQRTEQGDSAMYLCASSFTGVETQYFGPGTRLLVL.